This T cell receptor (beta chain) originates from a study of cytomegalovirus exposure and HLA in healthy donors. Study results and limitations: Rare TCR sequences dominated, though some public TCRs recurred in many donors. Earlier results showed most TCR beta V segments being productive about 87% or about 30% of the time.

The donors comprised healthy bone marrow donors. Though probably carrying unrecorded immune exposures, donors were nominally healthy at sampling. PCR involved 60 Vbeta and 13 Jbeta primers. The table came from immunoSEQ multiplex PCR; TCRdb's copy has only in-frame clones and leaves some out. There are about 220,000 clones in the sample; approximately 88% occur only once, and under 0.85% lies in the top ten. Concerning this clone: Its specificity is unknown.

CDR3 length equals 14 residues. Between the trimmed V and J ends, which lost 2 bases and 4 bases, there was a span of 11 bases. Germline V gives CDR1 MGHRA, CDR2 YSYEKL. The material sequenced was PBMCs. The rearrangement uses TRBV4-1 and TRBJ2-5, with a possible D match to TRBD1 (5 bases). The TCR sequence derives from a boy under 10 years old in good health and CMV-seronegative. CDR3 in DNA: TGCGCCAGCAGCCAACGGATGCAGGGAGAGACCCAGTACTTC. It specifies CASSQRMQGETQYF.